The sequence of this TCR beta chain was determined in a study of CD8 T cells in ankylosing spondylitis. Regarding this clonotype: Its antigen is unidentified.

The CDR3 sequence is 18 residues long. V was clipped by 0 bases and J by 2 bases, with 18 bases between them. By quantitative 5'-RACE with molecular barcodes, the TCR beta libraries were made. TCRdb re-derived calls from the 5' RACE reads in MiXCR, one entry per CDR3 protein. The sample has roughly 700,000 distinct CDR3 sequences, around 19% seen once. Study-level findings and limits: A motif in TCR beta, a set of under 10 highly homologous variants, appeared characteristic of ankylosing spondylitis blood. Disease-associated clones were CD8+ and fairly uncommon in peripheral blood.

V is TRBV12-3 or TRBV12-4 and J is TRBJ2-3, with TRBD2 as a possible D gene (6 bases). The origin of this receptor is a male donor with ankylosing spondylitis. Sequenced input: blood, either unsorted or a sorted T cell fraction (not recorded which). CDR3 sequence (DNA): TGTGCCAGCAGTTTAGCCCGGCGGGGTCTAGCTCACACAGATACGCAGTATTTT. Translated: CASSLARRGLAHTDTQYF.